The 10 T cell receptor beta chains below were found in one sample sequenced in a study of blood T cell repertoires in COVID-19. Some clones are missing from TCRdb's copy, which holds only in-frame ones; the method was immunoSEQ multiplex PCR. The sample consists of a few hundred thousand clones, roughly nine tenths of them appearing once. Sequenced: PBMCs or T cells enriched from blood (not recorded which). The receptor set was obtained from a human donor in a cohort exposed to, infected with or recovered from COVID-19 (not recorded which). The donor label of this sample is uncertain.

This chain joins TRBV4-1 and TRBJ1-1; TRBD1 is a possible D gene (5 bases). Germline lookup yields CDR1 MGHRA and CDR2 YSYEKL. V lost 5 bases and J 0 bases, leaving 10 bases between the germline ends. This CDR3 comprises 14 residues. The CDR3 spells CASSSDRMNTEAFF. In DNA, the CDR3 is TGCGCCAGCAGCTCCGACAGAATGAACACTGAAGCTTTCTTT.

V is TRBV9 and J is TRBJ1-1, with 10 bases aligning to TRBD1. The CDR3 totals 15 residues. In germline, CDR1 is SGDLS, CDR2 YYNGEE. V was pared by 0 bases and J by 4 bases, with 3 bases of the junction left unmatched. The CDR3 region is CASSVVGQGTTEAFF. CDR3 in DNA: TGTGCCAGCAGCGTAGTGGGACAGGGGACCACTGAAGCTTTCTTT.

The V and J genes are TRBV29-1 and TRBJ2-5; the match to TRBD2 covers 11 bases. Trimming removed 2 bases from V and 2 bases from J; junction bases left unmatched: 4. This CDR3 contains 15 residues. Germline V gives CDR1 SQVTM, CDR2 ANQGSEA. CDR3 amino acids: CSVEPLAGGQETQYF. The DNA of the CDR3 is TGCAGCGTTGAACCCCTAGCGGGGGGTCAAGAGACCCAGTACTTC. Full variable domain (outside the CDR3, taken from reference TRBV29-1 and TRBJ2-5): SAVISQKPSRDICQRGTSLTIQCQVDSQVTMMFWYRQQPGQSLTLIATANQGSEATYESGFVIDKFPISRPNLTFSTLTVSNMSPEDSSIYLCSVEPLAGGQETQYFGPGTRLLVL.

Concerning this clone: Other DNA sequences in this sample translate to the same CDR3. For the CDR3, the DNA is TGTGCCAGCAGCTTGGACCGGACAGTATATGGCTACACCTTC. Translating gives CASSLDRTVYGYTF. J is TRBJ1-2 and V is TRBV5-4; maybe TRBD1 (6 bases). CDR3 length equals 14 residues. Germline CDR1 reads SGHNT; CDR2 reads YYREEE (reference sequence). Trimming pared 0 bases from V and 5 bases from J, leaving 11 bases between.

The chain joins TRBV7-2 to TRBJ2-3; D possibly corresponds to TRBD2 (5 bases). V gave up 8 bases and J gave up 9 bases, with 15 bases separating them. The CDR3 is 12 amino acids. The germline V gene has CDR1 SGHTA and CDR2 FQGNSA. DNA of the CDR3: TGTGCCAGCGGCTCCTTCCCGGGGACGCAGTATTTT. Translating it yields CASGSFPGTQYF.

The chain joins TRBV7-2 to TRBJ1-3, with a possible D match to TRBD1 (5 bases). The CDR3 contains 15 residues. From germline, CDR1 is SGHTA and CDR2 FQGNSA. The ends were cut back, 5 bases at V and 0 bases at J, with 11 bases in the middle. This chain's CDR3 is CASSAAGVSGNTIYF. The CDR3 DNA is TGTGCCAGCAGCGCAGCGGGGGTCTCTGGAAACACCATATATTTT.

This clone has only one observation. The gene calls are TRBV5-8 and TRBJ1-4; D perhaps matches TRBD1 (5 bases). Germline CDR1 is SGHTS and CDR2 is YDEGEE. The CDR3 loop spans 17 amino acids. V lost 4 bases and J lost 0, with 16 bases in between. CDR3 sequence reads: CASSLTGLTATNEKLFF. For the CDR3, the DNA is TGTGCCAGCAGCCTAACAGGCCTTACGGCAACTAATGAAAAACTGTTTTTT.

The chain combines TRBV13 with TRBJ2-7; 15 positions agree with TRBD2. Germline trimming cut 6 bases from V and 0 bases from J; bases unmatched to any gene: 12. The CDR3 contains 19 residues. The germline gives CDR1 PRHDT, CDR2 FYEKMQ (reference sequence). The CDR3 sequence is CASSDPGLAGGTSSYEQYF. The CDR3 DNA sequence: TGTGCCAGCAGTGATCCCGGACTAGCGGGGGGGACGAGCTCCTACGAGCAGTACTTC.

V and J are TRBV4-1 and TRBJ1-3, with D possibly matching TRBD1 (6 bases). CDR3 length equals 15 residues. Looked up from germline, CDR1 is MGHRA and CDR2 is YSYEKL. V was shortened by 1 base and J by 4 bases, with 11 bases between the two germline ends. For the CDR3, the DNA is TGCGCCAGCAGCCAAGCGGGGGGCCCCGGAAACACCATATATTTT. Encoded protein: CASSQAGGPGNTIYF.

This chain joins TRBV4-3 and TRBJ2-7; 8 bases match TRBD1. The CDR3 totals 15 residues. J lost 9 bases, V lost 0 bases, and 10 bases had no gene match. Germline V gene data show CDR1 as LGHNA and CDR2 as YSLEER. CDR3 in amino acids: CASSQDRTGLGGQYF. The DNA of the CDR3 is TGCGCCAGCAGCCAAGATCGGACAGGGCTTGGGGGGCAGTACTTC.